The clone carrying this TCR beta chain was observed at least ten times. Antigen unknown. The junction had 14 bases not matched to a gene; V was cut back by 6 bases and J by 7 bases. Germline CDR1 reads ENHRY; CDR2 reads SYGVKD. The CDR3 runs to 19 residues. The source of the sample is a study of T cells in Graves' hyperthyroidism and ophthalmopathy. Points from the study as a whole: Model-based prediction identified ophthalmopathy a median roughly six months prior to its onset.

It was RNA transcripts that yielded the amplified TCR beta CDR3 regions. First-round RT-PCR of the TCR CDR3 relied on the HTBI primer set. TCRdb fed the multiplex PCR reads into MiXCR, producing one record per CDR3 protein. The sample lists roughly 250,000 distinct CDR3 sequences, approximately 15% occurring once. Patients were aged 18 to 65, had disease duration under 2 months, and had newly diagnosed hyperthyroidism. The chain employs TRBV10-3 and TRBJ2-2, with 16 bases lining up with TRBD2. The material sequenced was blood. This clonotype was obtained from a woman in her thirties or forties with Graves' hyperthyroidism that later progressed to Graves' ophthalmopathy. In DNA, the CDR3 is TGTGCCATCAGCGGGACTAGCGGGAGGGCCGGTATGGGGATCGGGGAGCTGTTTTTT. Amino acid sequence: CAISGTSGRAGMGIGELFF.